Listed below are T cell receptor beta chains from one sample, sequenced in a study of T cell changes during pregnancy in multiple sclerosis. Using immunoSEQ multiplex PCR, the repertoire was profiled, and TCRdb retains in-frame clones only, with some absent. The table shows about 30,000 clones, with 90% occurring only once. Sequencing was performed on CD4+ T cells from peripheral blood mononuclear cells, taken in the third trimester of pregnancy. These TCRs come from a female donor in good health, enrolled as a control in a pregnancy study. Each CDR3 is given with its conserved first and last residue. The D gene is left open where the match is weak. Clone sizes are given selectively: once, few, many, or a class where the clone is expanded.

clone_size d_call j_call cdr3_length v_call cdr3_nt cdr3_aa
once . TRBJ2-2 15 TRBV5-1 TGCGCCAGCAGCTTGGAACCTGGGCGGGGCGGGGAGCTGTTTTTT CASSLEPGRGGELFF
. TRBD1 TRBJ2-7 14 TRBV6-6 TGTGCCAGCAGAGGGACAGGCTACTCCTACGAGCAGTACTTC CASRGTGYSYEQYF
. . TRBJ1-6 14 TRBV6-5 TGTGCCAGCAGTTACTCGAACGGGAATTCACCCCTCCACTTT CASSYSNGNSPLHF
. . TRBJ1-4 15 TRBV4-2 TGTGCCAGCAGCCAAGTACTAGGGAGAATTGAAAAACTGTTTTTT CASSQVLGRIEKLFF
few . TRBJ1-2 14 TRBV6-6 TGTGCCAGCAGTTCCCACAGGGACGGCTATGGCTACACCTTC CASSSHRDGYGYTF
. . TRBJ1-4 14 TRBV9 TGTGCCAGCAGCGTAGGAGGGACTAATGAAAAACTGTTTTTT CASSVGGTNEKLFF
. . TRBJ1-2 13 TRBV11-1 TGTGCCAGCAGCTTAGGCGGACGGGAGGGCTACACCTTC CASSLGGREGYTF
. TRBD1 TRBJ1-2 13 TRBV5-4 TGTGCCAGCACCCTACAGGGGGCGATTGGCTACACCTTC CASTLQGAIGYTF
. . TRBJ1-3 15 TRBV16 TGTGCCAGCAGCCAAGAGAGGGCTTCTGGAAACACCATATATTTT CASSQERASGNTIYF
. TRBD1 TRBJ2-7 15 TRBV5-1 TGCGCCAGCAGCTATCGGACAGGACCCTCCTACGAGCAGTACTTC CASSYRTGPSYEQYF
. . TRBJ2-1 14 TRBV7-2 TGTGCCAGCAGCTTCCGGGGGACCAACAATGAGCAGTTCTTC CASSFRGTNNEQFF
. TRBD1 TRBJ1-2 14 TRBV5-1 TGCGCCAGCAGCTTGGGACAGGGATTTGATGGCTACACCTTC CASSLGQGFDGYTF
. TRBD2 TRBJ2-3 17 TRBV4-3 TGCGCCAGCAGCCAAGAGACTAGCGGGGGGACCACAGATACGCAGTATTTT CASSQETSGGTTDTQYF
. . TRBJ2-1 15 TRBV27 TGTGCCAGCAGTTTCGACAGGGAGGCCTACAATGAGCAGTTCTTC CASSFDREAYNEQFF
. TRBD2 TRBJ2-3 17 TRBV11-2 TGTGCCAGCAGCTTAGGGGGACTAGCGGGGGTCACAGATACGCAGTATTTT CASSLGGLAGVTDTQYF
once . TRBJ2-1 16 TRBV18 TGTGCCAGCTCCCTCTTACCTAGCCCTAATTACAATGAGCAGTTCTTC CASSLLPSPNYNEQFF
. TRBD1 TRBJ2-7 15 TRBV18 TGTGCCAGCTCAACTGGACAGGTGAGCTCCTACGAGCAGTACTTC CASSTGQVSSYEQYF
. TRBD1 TRBJ2-3 18 TRBV10-2 TGCGCCAGCAGTGATTCGGGACAGGGGGGAATAAGCACAGATACGCAGTATTTT CASSDSGQGGISTDTQYF
few . TRBJ2-7 15 TRBV7-9 TGTGCCAGCAGCTTAGGAACAGCCTCGCCTTACGAGCAGTACTTC CASSLGTASPYEQYF
. TRBD1 TRBJ1-1 16 TRBV6-5 TGTGCCAGCAGTTACCTGCCAGGGGGAAGGTACACTGAAGCTTTCTTT CASSYLPGGRYTEAFF
. . TRBJ1-1 17 TRBV21-1 TGTGCCAGCAGCAAGGCAGGGGGCGAGACGTGGAACACTGAAGCTTTCTTT CASSKAGGETWNTEAFF
. TRBD1 TRBJ1-1 16 TRBV7-8 TGTGCCAGCAGCTTAGGGTGGGGACAGCAGAACACTGAAGCTTTCTTT CASSLGWGQQNTEAFF
. TRBD1 TRBJ1-3 17 TRBV5-4 TGTGCCAGCAGCTCCCACACAGGGGGCTCCGGAGGAAACACCATATATTTT CASSSHTGGSGGNTIYF
. . TRBJ1-5 14 TRBV6-1 TGTGCCAGCAGTGAAGAACGACTAAATCAGCCCCAGCATTTT CASSEERLNQPQHF
. . TRBJ2-7 14 TRBV7-9 TGTGCCAGCAGCTTAGCCCCCCTCTCCTACGAGCAGTACTTC CASSLAPLSYEQYF
. . TRBJ2-1 15 TRBV6-1 TGTGCCAGCAGTGAAAGTGGCGGTTCCTACAATGAGCAGTTCTTC CASSESGGSYNEQFF
. . TRBJ1-5 15 TRBV4-3 TGCGCCAGCAGCCAAGATTGGGGGCAGAGACAGCCCCAGCATTTT CASSQDWGQRQPQHF
. TRBD1 TRBJ1-2 15 TRBV7-2 TGTGCCAGCAGCTTTAGTCAGGGGGCGCGTCAAGGCTACACCTTC CASSFSQGARQGYTF
. TRBD1 TRBJ2-1 15 TRBV7-2 TGTGCCAGCAGCCGTGACAGGGAGCGATACAATGAGCAGTTCTTC CASSRDRERYNEQFF
. . TRBJ2-1 16 TRBV19 TGTGCCAGTAGTATCCGGCTAGTCTCAGCCTACAATGAGCAGTTCTTC CASSIRLVSAYNEQFF
. . TRBJ1-1 16 TRBV7-6 TGTGCCAGCAGCTGGCAGATACAGAACCTGGGCACTGAAGCTTTCTTT CASSWQIQNLGTEAFF
. TRBD1 TRBJ1-1 14 TRBV5-1 TGCGCCAGCAGTTTAAACAGGGGAAGCACTGAAGCTTTCTTT CASSLNRGSTEAFF
. TRBD2 TRBJ2-1 14 TRBV9 TGTGCCAGCTCAGCGGGACCCTCCTACAATGAGCAGTTCTTC CASSAGPSYNEQFF
. TRBD1 TRBJ2-4 16 TRBV9 TGTGCCAGCAGCGTCTCTCCGGACAGGGGTGAAAACATTCAGTACTTC CASSVSPDRGENIQYF
. . TRBJ1-2 15 TRBV5-4 TGTGCCAGCAGCCCCCCCTCAGGGAAAGGCTATGGCTACACCTTC CASSPPSGKGYGYTF